This TCR beta chain appears in the sequencing data of a study of tumor and adjacent non-tumor tissue in lung cancer. As for the study in general: On average, productive TCRbeta reads reached about 4.17 million per sample. Overall study findings and caveats: Significantly higher TCR diversity was found in tumor than normal lung. Top 100 clones took a larger repertoire share in normal lung.

The ends were cut back, 5 bases at V and 3 bases at J, with 14 bases in the middle. Germline V lookup: CDR1 MDHEN, CDR2 SYDVKM. The CDR3 runs 14 residues. This sample's RNA came from whole unsorted tissue. The normal lung tissue was taken more than 3 cm from the tumor edge. This clonotype has at least ten counts. Its target is unknown. Three rounds of nested PCR, following a modified ARM-PCR protocol, produced the TCRbeta library. One entry per CDR3 protein results from TCRdb running MiXCR on the multiplex PCR reads. The sample records more than 45,000 distinct CDR3 sequences, less than 70% being singletons.

Sequencing was performed on distant non-tumor lung tissue. The chain couples TRBV28 to TRBJ2-7; the D is unclear. This TCR derives from a woman between 65 and 79 years old with non-small cell lung cancer. CDR3 nucleotides: TGTGCCAGCAGTCACCCTCCCCTCCGCTACGAGCAGTACTTC. This codes for CASSHPPLRYEQYF.